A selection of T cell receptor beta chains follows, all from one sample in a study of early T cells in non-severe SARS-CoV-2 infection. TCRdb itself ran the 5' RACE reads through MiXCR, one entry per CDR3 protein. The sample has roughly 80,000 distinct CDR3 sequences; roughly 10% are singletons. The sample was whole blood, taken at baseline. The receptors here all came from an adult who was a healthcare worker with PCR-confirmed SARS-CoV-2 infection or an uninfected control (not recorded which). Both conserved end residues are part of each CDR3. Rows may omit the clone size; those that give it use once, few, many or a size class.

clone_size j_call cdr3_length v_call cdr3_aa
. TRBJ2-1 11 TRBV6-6 CASRQRNEQFF
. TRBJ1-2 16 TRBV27 CASRAGTGGFNYGYTF
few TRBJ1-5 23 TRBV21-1 CASSSHHTRICRDQYPSNQPQHF
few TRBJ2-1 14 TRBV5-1 CASSLELASNEQFF
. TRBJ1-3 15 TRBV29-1 CSARWSGTGGNTIYF
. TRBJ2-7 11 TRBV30 CACIQGAKQYF
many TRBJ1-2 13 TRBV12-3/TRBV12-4 CASSPDRVYGYTF
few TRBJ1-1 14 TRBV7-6 CASSLRPSAAEAFF
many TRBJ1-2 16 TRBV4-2 CASSQDAGGDRYGYTF
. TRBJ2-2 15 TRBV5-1 CASSHGASPTGELFF
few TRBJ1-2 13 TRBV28 CASGQGAIGGYTF
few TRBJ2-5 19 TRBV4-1 CASSQEVEFPRGGEGTQYF
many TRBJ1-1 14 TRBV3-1 CASGGQGTNTEAFF
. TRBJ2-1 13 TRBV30 CAWSVGAYNEQFF
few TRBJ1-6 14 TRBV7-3 CASSMGHRNSPLHF
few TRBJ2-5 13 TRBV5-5 CASSLSGGWTQYF
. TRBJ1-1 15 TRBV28 CASSLAVRQGPEAFF
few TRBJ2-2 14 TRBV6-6 CASSYTRNTGELFF
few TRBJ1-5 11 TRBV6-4 CASSDGGPQHF
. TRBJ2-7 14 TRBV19 CASSTGQGPYEQYF
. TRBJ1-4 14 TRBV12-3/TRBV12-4 CASSRQGADEKLFF
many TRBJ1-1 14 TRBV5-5 CASSKQQGNTEAFF
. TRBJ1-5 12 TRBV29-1 CSVGLGNQPQHF
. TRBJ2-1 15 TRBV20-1 CSARPSVGSYNEQFF
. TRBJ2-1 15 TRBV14 CASSPTGTGRNEQFF
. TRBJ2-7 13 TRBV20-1 CSATQATTYEQYF
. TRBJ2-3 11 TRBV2 CASTAGDTQYF
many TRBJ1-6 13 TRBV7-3 CASSQDSFSPLHF
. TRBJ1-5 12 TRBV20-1 CSAILSGQPQHF
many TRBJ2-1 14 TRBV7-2 CASSLGVGGGEQFF
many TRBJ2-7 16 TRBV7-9 CASSLLSGVNAYEQYF
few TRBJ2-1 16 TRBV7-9 CASSSRSSVPYNEQFF
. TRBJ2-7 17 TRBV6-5 CASSYRGTEAGSYEQYF
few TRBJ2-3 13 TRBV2 CASSAGGTDTQYF
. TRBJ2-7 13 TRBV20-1 CSASRTASYEQYF
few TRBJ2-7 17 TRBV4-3 CASSQDGVSGGPYEQYF
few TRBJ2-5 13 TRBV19 CASRTNTQETQYF
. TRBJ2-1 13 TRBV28 CASMRGLLNEQFF
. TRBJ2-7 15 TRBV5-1 CASSLEPGTDYEQYF
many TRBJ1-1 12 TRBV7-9 CASSLTGYEAFF
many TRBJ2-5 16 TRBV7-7 CASSLMPSGVGETQYF
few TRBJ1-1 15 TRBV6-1 CASSEGIPGQAEAFF
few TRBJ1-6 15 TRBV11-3 CASSKTRDRDSPLHF
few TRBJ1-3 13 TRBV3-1 CASSQERGDTIYF
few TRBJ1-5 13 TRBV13 CASSLGLDQPQHF
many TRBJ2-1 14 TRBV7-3 CASSLGPINNEQFF
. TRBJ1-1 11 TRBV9 CASSRVGEAFF
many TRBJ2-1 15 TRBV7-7 CASSLGGQLVEEQFF
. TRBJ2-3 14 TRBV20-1 CSAHPGQLTDTQYF
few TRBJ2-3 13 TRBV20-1 CSAFWGRADTQYF
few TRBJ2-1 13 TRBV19 CASSDTVTSLQFF
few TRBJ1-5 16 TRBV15 CATSSRGGRGNQPQHF
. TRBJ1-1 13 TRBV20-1 CSARAGMNTEAFF
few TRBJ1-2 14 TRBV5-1 CASSSDDGGYGYTF
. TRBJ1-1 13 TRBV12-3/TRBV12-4 CASSSSKNTEAFF